This TCR beta chain was captured by sequencing in a study of T cells after yellow fever vaccination. Turning to the study itself: Any fraction with a low cell number was prepared using SMART-Seq v4 Ultra Low Input.

Study-wide points: There was a small share of clonotypes that showed up in both the CD4 and CD8 compartments. Most primary-vaccination clones recurred post-booster (roughly 96% CD4, over 70% CD8).

V was pared by 5 bases and J by 5 bases, with 9 bases of the junction left unmatched. There are 15 residues in the CDR3. Germline V lookup: CDR1 SGHRS, CDR2 YFSETQ. In this sample, this clonotype turned up many times. Its antigen is as yet unknown. Synthesis of TCR cDNA relied on 5'RACE template switching, which attached a universal primer site and UMIs. TCRdb recomputed calls from the 5' RACE reads with MiXCR, one row per CDR3 protein. The sample contains some 260,000 distinct CDR3 sequences, around 5.2% of which appear only once. The sequencing used CD4+ T cells sorted from PBMCs, collected on the day of the yellow fever booster vaccination. This chain connects TRBV5-1 to TRBJ2-7; 11 bases are a match to TRBD1. The TCR was taken from a man aged 18 to 29 who received the YFV17D yellow fever vaccine. CDR3 sequence reads: CASRRTGGVSDEQYF. The CDR3 DNA follows: TGCGCCAGCAGACGGACAGGGGGCGTTTCTGACGAGCAGTACTTC. Full variable domain (missing parts from reference TRBV5-1 and TRBJ2-7): KAGVTQTPRYLIKTRGQQVTLSCSPISGHRSVSWYQQTPGQGLQFLFEYFSETQRNKGNFPGRFSGRQFSNSRSEMNVSTLELGDSALYLCASRRTGGVSDEQYFGPGTRLTVT.